Each of the 32 T cell receptor beta chains below was sequenced from the same sample in a study of blood T cell repertoires in COVID-19. Produced via immunoSEQ multiplex PCR; TCRdb's table is partial and in-frame only. The sample contains fewer than 150,000 clones, about four fifths of which appear only once. Specimen: peripheral blood. All receptors come from a human donor in a cohort sampled during active COVID-19.

This chain connects TRBV19 to TRBJ1-2, with D possibly TRBD1 on 5 matching bases. From germline, CDR1 is LNHDA and CDR2 SQIVND (reference sequence). The CDR3 sequence is 17 residues long. V lost 7 bases to trimming and J lost 7 bases, with 28 bases between them. The CDR3 nucleotides are TGTGCCAGTAACCCTACCGGGACTGCCGTGAGCCTGGGTGGCTACACCTTC. It encodes CASNPTGTAVSLGGYTF.

The rearrangement joins TRBV7-9 to TRBJ1-3; D is undetermined. Trimming took off 4 bases at V and 0 bases at J, with 16 bases between the two ends. The CDR3 consists of 17 residues. CDR1 and CDR2 from the germline V gene are SEHNR and FQNEAQ (reference sequence). CDR3 sequence: CASSSLWEAHSGNTIYF. The CDR3 bases are TGTGCCAGCAGCTCCCTCTGGGAGGCTCACTCTGGAAACACCATATATTTT.

The chain carries TRBV6-1 and TRBJ2-3; TRBD1 is a possible D gene (6 bases). CDR1 is MNHNS and CDR2 is SASEGT in the germline V gene. The V and J ends lost 6 bases and 1 base respectively, with 17 bases between them. The CDR3 is made up of 16 amino acids. In nucleotides, the CDR3 is TGTGCCAGCAGAGAACTACAGGGAGTTGGCACAGATACGCAGTATTTT. Encoded protein: CASRELQGVGTDTQYF.

The chain is built from TRBV7-2 and TRBJ2-3; TRBD2 matches 8 bases. The length of the CDR3 is 14 residues. From germline, CDR1 is SGHTA and CDR2 FQGNSA. J gave up 3 bases and V 3 bases, and 2 bases lay outside the gene matches. Written as DNA, the CDR3 is TGTGCCAGCAGCTTCAGACTAGCGACAGATACGCAGTATTTT. Translated, it gives CASSFRLATDTQYF.

The V call is TRBV28, the J call TRBJ2-7; D call uncertain. The CDR3 sequence is 13 residues long. Germline assignment: CDR1 MDHEN and CDR2 SYDVKM. With 5 bases removed from V and 1 base from J, the gap between germline ends came to 9 bases. The CDR3 DNA sequence: TGTGCCAGCAGTCCCTCTGTTTCCTACGAGCAGTACTTC. Translating gives CASSPSVSYEQYF.

This clone was seen only once. This rearrangement joins TRBV5-4 to TRBJ2-5; no definite D call. Looked up from germline, CDR1 is SGHNT and CDR2 is YYREEE (reference sequence). This CDR3 is built from 14 residues. The V end lost 0 bases, the J end lost 5 bases, and 11 bases lay between the germline ends. This CDR3 reads CASSLDYGMETQYF. The CDR3 bases are TGTGCCAGCAGCTTGGATTATGGCATGGAGACCCAGTACTTC.

The chain employs TRBV5-1 and TRBJ1-4, with 9 bases fitting TRBD1. The V segment lost 4 bases and the J segment 5 bases; nucleotides outside the gene matches: 6. Germline CDR1 SGHRS, CDR2 YFSETQ. The CDR3 has 15 residues. The CDR3 region is CASSVLQGANEKLFF. The CDR3 region has the DNA TGCGCCAGCAGCGTTTTACAGGGGGCAAATGAAAAACTGTTTTTT. Looking up the rest from reference TRBV5-1 and TRBJ1-4 gives the full variable domain: KAGVTQTPRYLIKTRGQQVTLSCSPISGHRSVSWYQQTPGQGLQFLFEYFSETQRNKGNFPGRFSGRQFSNSRSEMNVSTLELGDSALYLCASSVLQGANEKLFFGSGTQLSVL.

The rearrangement joins TRBV5-4 to TRBJ2-3; D might be TRBD2 (7 bases). Trimming left V 2 bases short and J 4 bases short, with 17 bases between. The CDR3 is 16 residues long. Germline V lookup: CDR1 SGHNT, CDR2 YYREEE (reference sequence). CDR3 protein: CASSLTGRARADTQYF. CDR3 DNA: TGTGCCAGCAGCTTAACAGGGAGGGCGAGGGCAGATACGCAGTATTTT. Based on the CDR3 plus reference TRBV5-4 and TRBJ2-3, the full variable domain is ETGVTQSPTHLIKTRGQQVTLRCSSQSGHNTVSWYQQALGQGPQFIFQYYREEENGRGNFPPRFSGLQFPNYSSELNVNALELDDSALYLCASSLTGRARADTQYFGPGTRLTVL.

The chain joins TRBV5-5 to TRBJ2-7; 7 bases agree with TRBD1. Per the germline V gene, CDR1 is SGHKS and CDR2 is YYEKEE (reference sequence). V dropped 4 bases and J dropped 9; count of bases not matched to a gene: 13. The CDR3 is 14 residues long. The CDR3 loop is CASSGGQPGVVQYF. For the CDR3, the DNA is TGTGCCAGCAGCGGGGGACAGCCGGGTGTGGTGCAGTACTTC.

The V gene is TRBV18, the J gene TRBJ1-1, with D possibly TRBD1 on 6 matching bases. Germline V gives CDR1 KGHSH, CDR2 LQKENI. Trimming removed 4 bases from V and 3 bases from J, with 9 bases in between. This CDR3 has 13 residues. The CDR3 coding sequence is TGTGCCAGCTCACAACAGGGACACACTGAAGCTTTCTTT. Its translation is CASSQQGHTEAFF.

In DNA form, the CDR3 reads TGTGCCAGCAGCCCCGTAGCTAACTATGGCTACACCTTC. It translates to CASSPVANYGYTF. This chain connects TRBV12-3 or TRBV12-4 to TRBJ1-2; D is undetermined. V dropped 6 bases and J dropped 0 bases, with 8 bases sitting between them. The CDR3 sequence is 13 residues long.

The rearrangement uses TRBV5-6 and TRBJ2-1; 8 bases match TRBD2. The length of the CDR3 is 16 residues. Germline V gene data show CDR1 as SGHDT and CDR2 as YYEEEE. V gave up 2 bases and J gave up 4 bases; unmatched junction bases: 8. The CDR3 bases are TGTGCCAGCAGCTTCCTAAGGGGGACTAGATACAATGAGCAGTTCTTC. Residues: CASSFLRGTRYNEQFF.

This clone was picked up one time. CDR3 sequence (DNA): TGCGCCAGCAGCCCAACCGGGATCCTGACCGGGGAGCTGTTTTTT. Protein: CASSPTGILTGELFF. This chain links TRBV4-3 with TRBJ2-2, with D perhaps TRBD2 (5 bases). CDR3 length equals 15 residues. The germline V gene encodes CDR1 LGHNA and CDR2 YSLEER. V was clipped by 4 bases and J by 5 bases, with 14 bases between them.

This clone occurred a few times. The rearrangement links TRBV4-2 to TRBJ2-5; TRBD2 might be the D (6 bases). This CDR3 region has 14 residues. V lost 0 bases, J lost 5 bases, and 10 bases lay in between. Germline assignment: CDR1 LGHNA and CDR2 YNFKEQ. The CDR3: CASSQEGRGETQYF. CDR3 nucleotides: TGTGCCAGCAGCCAAGAGGGACGGGGGGAGACCCAGTACTTC.

The chain employs TRBV4-1 and TRBJ2-2, with D perhaps matching TRBD1 (6 bases). In germline, CDR1 is MGHRA, CDR2 YSYEKL. V was clipped by 1 base and J by 7 bases, with 16 bases between them. This CDR3 has 16 residues. This CDR3 reads CASSQAVGTYGGELFF. The CDR3 nucleotides are TGCGCCAGCAGCCAAGCTGTCGGGACATACGGCGGGGAGCTGTTTTTT.

CDR3 nucleotide sequence: TGTGCCATCAGTGAGTCTATTGGCGGCGGAGCTAACTATGGCTACACCTTC. This sequence encodes CAISESIGGGANYGYTF. This rearrangement joins TRBV10-3 to TRBJ1-2; D gene unclear. The CDR3 is 17 amino acids. The V end lost 0 bases, the J end lost 0 bases, and 14 bases lay between the germline ends. Per germline, CDR1 ENHRY and CDR2 SYGVKD.

The chain links TRBV5-1 to TRBJ2-5; 7 bases agree with TRBD1. After removal of 4 bases from V and 1 base from J, the junction contained 1 base not matched to a gene. The CDR3 sequence is 13 residues long. CDR1 is SGHRS and CDR2 is YFSETQ in the germline V gene. The CDR3 DNA sequence: TGCGCCAGCAGCGGGGACAGCCAAGAGACCCAGTACTTC. The encoded protein is CASSGDSQETQYF.

This clone was seen just once. The rearrangement uses TRBV19 and TRBJ1-6; no clear D. This CDR3 has 16 amino acids. The V end lost 4 bases, the J end lost 0 bases, and 10 bases lay between the germline ends. The V gene's germline CDR1 is LNHDA and CDR2 SQIVND (reference sequence). The CDR3 DNA reads as TGTGCCAGTAGTACCCCAGCGAGCTCCTATAATTCACCCCTCCACTTT. Protein product: CASSTPASSYNSPLHF. Drawing the rest from reference TRBV19 and TRBJ1-6, the complete variable domain is DGGITQSPKYLFRKEGQNVTLSCEQNLNHDAMYWYRQDPGQGLRLIYYSQIVNDFQKGDIAEGYSVSREKKESFPLTVTSAQKNPTAFYLCASSTPASSYNSPLHFGNGTRLTVT.

This chain joins TRBV9 and TRBJ2-5; no clear D. The CDR3 length is 15 residues. Trimming shortened V by 0 bases and J by 5 bases, and 14 bases separated the two germline ends. The germline CDR1 and CDR2 sequences are SGDLS and YYNGEE. Here the CDR3 reads CASSVAPTSDETQYF. As DNA, the CDR3 is TGTGCCAGCAGCGTAGCCCCCACTTCCGATGAGACCCAGTACTTC.

This sequence joins TRBV28 and TRBJ2-3, with D possibly TRBD1 on 5 matching bases. The CDR3 is 15 amino acids. V was shortened by 5 bases and J by 1 base, with 13 bases between the two germline ends. Germline CDR1 and CDR2: MDHEN and SYDVKM. The CDR3 loop is CASSPRVSGTDTQYF. CDR3 nucleotides: TGTGCCAGCAGTCCCAGGGTAAGCGGCACAGATACGCAGTATTTT.

This sequence joins TRBV19 and TRBJ2-5, with 10 bases aligning to TRBD2. V dropped 4 bases and J dropped 4; count of bases not matched to a gene: 15. Germline CDR1 is LNHDA and CDR2 is SQIVND (reference sequence). The length of the CDR3 is 18 residues. The CDR3 protein is CASSKSSGGPSKGETQYF. The CDR3 nucleotides are TGTGCCAGTAGTAAGTCTAGCGGGGGACCTTCTAAAGGAGAGACCCAGTACTTC. Drawing the rest from reference TRBV19 and TRBJ2-5, the complete variable domain is DGGITQSPKYLFRKEGQNVTLSCEQNLNHDAMYWYRQDPGQGLRLIYYSQIVNDFQKGDIAEGYSVSREKKESFPLTVTSAQKNPTAFYLCASSKSSGGPSKGETQYFGPGTRLLVL.

This clone was observed once. The chain uses TRBV5-4 and TRBJ2-7, with 8 bases fitting TRBD1. The V segment lost 4 bases and the J segment 5 bases; nucleotides outside the gene matches: 8. The CDR3 runs 14 residues. Germline CDR1 and CDR2: SGHNT and YYREEE (reference sequence). The CDR3: CASSLDRVRNEQYF. The CDR3, as DNA: TGTGCCAGCAGCCTGGACAGGGTGCGGAACGAGCAGTACTTC.

The rearrangement links TRBV30 to TRBJ2-1; tentative D call: TRBD1 (6 bases). This CDR3 is 15 amino acids long. Germline V gives CDR1 GTSNPN, CDR2 SVGIG (reference sequence). V was shortened by 0 bases and J by 3 bases, with 12 bases between the two germline ends. The CDR3 sequence: CAWSVQAGVYNEQFF. The CDR3 nucleotides are TGTGCCTGGAGTGTACAGGCAGGGGTCTACAATGAGCAGTTCTTC.

The rearrangement links TRBV16 to TRBJ1-1; no clear D. V was clipped by 5 bases and J by 8 bases, with 15 bases between them. The CDR3 has 13 amino acids. Germline V CDR1 and CDR2: KGHSY, FQNENV. The CDR3, as DNA: TGTGCCAGCAGCTCGGCGGGATACTCGGAAGCTTTCTTT. Encoded protein: CASSSAGYSEAFF.

This clone came up once. The chain employs TRBV9 and TRBJ2-3, with D possibly matching TRBD2 (6 bases). The CDR3 is made up of 16 amino acids. Germline-derived CDR1 and CDR2 are SGDLS and YYNGEE. The V end was cut by 0 bases, the J end by 1 base, with 12 bases between. The CDR3, as DNA: TGTGCCAGCAGCGTAGGTCATGGCGGGGGCACAGATACGCAGTATTTT. Translated: CASSVGHGGGTDTQYF.

V usage is TRBV5-1 and J usage is TRBJ2-5; 10 bases align to TRBD2. V gave up 3 bases and J gave up 2 bases; unmatched junction bases: 1. The length of the CDR3 is 14 residues. Germline V gene data show CDR1 as SGHRS and CDR2 as YFSETQ. The chain's CDR3 is CASSSLAGQETQYF. Written as DNA, the CDR3 is TGCGCCAGCAGCTCACTAGCGGGGCAAGAGACCCAGTACTTC.

The chain is built from TRBV9 and TRBJ2-3, with TRBD2 matching over 11 bases. V lost 0 bases and J lost 3; bases outside the gene matches: 3. Germline CDR1 and CDR2: SGDLS and YYNGEE. CDR3 size: 16 residues. The CDR3 loop reads CASSVGVAGGTDTQYF. In DNA form, the CDR3 reads TGTGCCAGCAGCGTAGGTGTAGCGGGGGGGACAGATACGCAGTATTTT. The whole variable domain, remainder taken from reference TRBV9 and TRBJ2-3, is DSGVTQTPKHLITATGQRVTLRCSPRSGDLSVYWYQQSLDQGLQFLIQYYNGEERAKGNILERFSAQQFPDLHSELNLSSLELGDSALYFCASSVGVAGGTDTQYFGPGTRLTVL.

CDR3 nucleotides: TGTGCCAGCAGGAACTCGGGAGCGGAGACCCAGTACTTC. Protein sequence: CASRNSGAETQYF. The genes are TRBV12-3 or TRBV12-4 and TRBJ2-5; possibly TRBD2 for D (6 bases). This CDR3 contains 13 residues. V shed 6 bases and J shed 5 bases, with 13 bases lying between them.

The J gene is TRBJ1-1, the V gene TRBV19, with 8 nucleotides matching TRBD1. This CDR3 is 15 amino acids long. Unmatched junction bases numbered 9, after V lost 6 bases and J lost 3 bases. Germline CDR1 and CDR2: LNHDA and SQIVND (reference sequence). CDR3 in DNA: TGTGCCAGTAGAGACAGGGGAATTTGGTACACTGAAGCTTTCTTT. Translated: CASRDRGIWYTEAFF.

This chain connects TRBV15 to TRBJ1-6, with a tentative D call TRBD1 (6 bases). The CDR3 runs 16 residues. Germline V gene sequence: CDR1 LNHNV, CDR2 YYDKDF (reference sequence). V was pared by 3 bases and J by 0 bases, with 9 bases between. Here the CDR3 DNA reads TGTGCCACCAGCAGCGACAGGAGCTCCTATAATTCACCCCTCCACTTT. Amino acids: CATSSDRSSYNSPLHF.

This chain links TRBV11-2 with TRBJ2-2, with 7 positions matching TRBD1. There are 15 residues in the CDR3. The trim removed 5 bases at V and 2 bases at J, leaving 5 bases unmatched. Germline V gives CDR1 SGHAT, CDR2 FQNNGV. The CDR3: CASSQTGANTGELFF. The CDR3 DNA reads as TGTGCCAGCAGCCAAACAGGGGCTAACACCGGGGAGCTGTTTTTT.

This chain connects TRBV6-1 to TRBJ2-7; TRBD2 is a possible D gene (7 bases). The CDR3 extends over 15 amino acids. With 0 bases removed from V and 3 bases from J, the gap between germline ends came to 12 bases. The V gene's germline CDR1 is MNHNS and CDR2 SASEGT. In DNA, the CDR3 is TGTGCCAGCAGTGAAGCCCGGGGGGCCGGCTACGAGCAGTACTTC. Amino acid sequence: CASSEARGAGYEQYF.